The following is a T cell receptor beta chain sequence with its context. Data came from immunoSEQ multiplex PCR; TCRdb stores just in-frame clones and leaves some out. The sample lists tens of thousands of clones, about four fifths occurring once. These data are taken from a study of sequential checkpoint blockade in melanoma. Study in general: First-line arms were nivolumab then ipilimumab, or the reverse, randomized 1:1.

V dropped 7 bases and J dropped 2; count of bases not matched to a gene: 7. The germline V gene has CDR1 SGHRS and CDR2 YFSETQ. The CDR3 is 14 amino acids. Treatment denoted: randomized to nivolumab then ipilimumab (arm A) or the reverse (arm B). Live CD3+CD8+ CD19− CD56− cells were sorted from PBMCs. Here the sequenced sample was CD8+ T cells sorted from blood (inferred from file names), taken from a patient given nivolumab and ipilimumab in sequence. The chain combines TRBV5-1 with TRBJ1-1; TRBD1 matches 8 bases. The TCR sequence derives from a human donor with melanoma. CDR3 loop: CASSQGAGNTEAFF. The CDR3 DNA follows: TGCGCCAGCTCCCAGGGGGCGGGAAACACTGAAGCTTTCTTT.